The entry below gives a single TCR beta chain sequence along with its context. This specimen comes from a study of blood T cell repertoires in COVID-19. As for the study in general: Whether acute or convalescent, the COVID-19 samples came from the United States, Italy and Spain. PBMCs, B-cell-depleted T cells, or T cells provided the cDNA or gDNA that made up the material.

Per the original data handling: Quantification of nucleated cells was approximated via reference gene primer amplification. Clones were read by immunoSEQ multiplex PCR, and TCRdb kept only the in-frame ones, dropping some. V and J calls and clone size come straight from that table; D and trimming were deduced from the DNA. The sample shows hundreds of thousands of clones, approximately 85% of them seen only once. The sample taken for sequencing was peripheral blood. The source of this sequence is a human donor in a cohort sampled during active COVID-19.

The CDR3 here is CASSSRDRDVAPLHF. The CDR3 nucleotides read TGTGCCAGCAGCTCCCGGGACAGGGATGTGGCACCCCTCCACTTT. V is TRBV7-2 and J is TRBJ1-6, with TRBD1 identical over 9 bases. The CDR3 extends over 15 amino acids. V lost 4 bases, J lost 11 bases, and 9 bases stayed unmatched. Per the germline V gene, CDR1 is SGHTA and CDR2 is FQGNSA.